These 7 T cell receptor beta chains originate from one sample sequenced in a study of T cell repertoires in cytomegalovirus infection. TCRdb re-derived calls from the reads in MiXCR, one entry per CDR3 protein. Here the sample spans some 120,000 distinct CDR3 sequences, approximately 30% being singletons. These receptors' antigens are unknown. This material consisted of CD8+ T cells from cultured PBMCs, taken from culture after CMV antigen stimulation. These receptors were collected from a human donor in good health (CMV status not recorded). Some clones in this sample may be carry-over from other donors' samples.

The CDR3 nucleotides are TGCGCCAGCAGCTCGCGCCACTCGGGGCTTTACGAGCAGTACTTC. Encoded protein: CASSSRHSGLYEQYF. The rearrangement joins TRBV4-1 to TRBJ2-7; TRBD1 or TRBD2 may be the D gene (5 bases each). The V end lost 5 bases, the J end lost 4 bases, and 18 bases lay between the germline ends. This CDR3 is built from 15 residues. Germline CDR1 is MGHRA and CDR2 is YSYEKL.

On this clonotype itself: Germline is not matched at one junction end, which may reflect a read error. The CDR3 region is CASSLGRGRGTDTQYF. CDR3 bases: TGTGCTAGCAGCTTAGGTCGGGGGCGCGGGACAGATACGCAGTATTTT. The V and J genes are TRBV7-6 and TRBJ2-3; D is possibly TRBD1 or TRBD2 (6 bases each). The CDR3 runs 16 residues. Per germline, CDR1 SGHVS and CDR2 FNYEAQ. The whole variable domain, filled in from reference TRBV7-6 and TRBJ2-3, reads GAGVSQSPRYKVTKRGQDVALRCDPISGHVSLYWYRQALGQGPEFLTYFNYEAQQDKSGLPNDRFSAERPEGSISTLTIQRTEQRDSAMYRCASSLGRGRGTDTQYFGPGTRLTVL.

The chain combines TRBV19 with TRBJ2-7, with D tentatively TRBD2 (7 bases). The V gene's germline CDR1 is LNHDA and CDR2 SQIVND (reference sequence). V lost 3 bases and J 6 bases, leaving 21 bases between the germline ends. This CDR3 has 16 amino acids. The CDR3 nucleotides read TGTGCCAGTAGTATTGGGCCCCGGGCGGGGGCCGTCGAGCAGTACTTC. Translation: CASSIGPRAGAVEQYF.

V is TRBV7-2 and J is TRBJ1-6; unclear D gene. CDR3 length: 16 residues. Trimming cost V 2 bases and J 7 bases, with 15 bases left between them. Germline assignment: CDR1 SGHTA and CDR2 FQGNSA. The CDR3 sequence is CASSLSWTAENSPLHF. The CDR3 coding sequence is TGTGCCAGCAGCTTAAGTTGGACCGCTGAGAATTCACCCCTCCACTTT.

This clonotype was seen a few times. This chain links TRBV27 with TRBJ2-5; D unresolved. Deletions cut 6 bases from V and 0 bases from J, with 14 bases between. The CDR3 covers 15 residues. Germline values: CDR1 MNHEY, CDR2 SMNVEV (reference sequence). Here the CDR3 DNA reads TGTGCCAGCAGATCTAACGGCGCTAACCAAGAGACCCAGTACTTC. Translation gives CASRSNGANQETQYF.

V is TRBV2 and J is TRBJ2-1; TRBD2 aligns across 7 bases. Germline CDR1 is SNHLY and CDR2 is FYNNEI. The CDR3 contains 14 residues. Losses at the gene ends were 6 bases for V and 4 bases for J; bases not matched to a gene: 6. The CDR3 DNA reads TGTGCCAGCAGGAGGGAGGGCGAATACAATGAGCAGTTCTTC. This translates into CASRREGEYNEQFF. Combining the CDR3 with reference TRBV2 and TRBJ2-1 gives the whole variable domain EPEVTQTPSHQVTQMGQEVILRCVPISNHLYFYWYRQILGQKVEFLVSFYNNEISEKSEIFDDQFSVERPDGSNFTLKIRSTKLEDSAMYFCASRREGEYNEQFFGPGTRLTVL.

The gene calls are TRBV2 and TRBJ2-2, with D perhaps TRBD2 (6 bases). The V end was cut by 7 bases, the J end by 5 bases, with 20 bases between. CDR1 is SNHLY and CDR2 is FYNNEI in the germline V gene. This CDR3 has 16 residues. The DNA for the CDR3 is TGTGCCAGCATCGGCTTTACGGGGGTGGCGACCGGGGAGCTGTTTTTT. Its translation: CASIGFTGVATGELFF.